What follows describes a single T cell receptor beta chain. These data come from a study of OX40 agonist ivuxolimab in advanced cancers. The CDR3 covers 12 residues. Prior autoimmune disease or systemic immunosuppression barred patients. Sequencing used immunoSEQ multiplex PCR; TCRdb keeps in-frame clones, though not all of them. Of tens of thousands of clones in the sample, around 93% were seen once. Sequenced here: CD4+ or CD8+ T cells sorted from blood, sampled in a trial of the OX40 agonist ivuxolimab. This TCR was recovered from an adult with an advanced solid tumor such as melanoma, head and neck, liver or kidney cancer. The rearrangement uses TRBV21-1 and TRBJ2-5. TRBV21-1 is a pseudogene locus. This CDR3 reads CASSGVAETQYF. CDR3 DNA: TGTGCCAGCAGCGGGGTAGCTGAGACCCAGTACTTC.